The present entry profiles one TCR beta chain with its context. Some clones are missing from TCRdb's copy, which holds only in-frame ones; the method was immunoSEQ multiplex PCR. The sample includes fewer than 85,000 clones, 75% to 90% of them seen just once. This entry belongs to a study of control samples from healthy donors and cancer patients. Sample: blood. This clonotype was sampled from a man aged 50-59 years in good health.

CDR3 residues: CASSLDGGGSYEQYF. As DNA, the CDR3 is TGTGCCAGCAGTTTGGACGGGGGGGGGTCCTACGAGCAGTACTTC. V and J are TRBV6-1 and TRBJ2-7, with 8 bases fitting TRBD2. V lost 5 bases to trimming and J lost 1 base; unmatched junction nucleotides: 7. The CDR3 is 15 residues long. The germline CDR1 and CDR2 sequences are MNHNS and SASEGT.